Listed below are T cell receptor beta chains from one sample, sequenced in a study of blood T cell repertoires in COVID-19. Profiling relied on immunoSEQ multiplex PCR, and the TCRdb table lists in-frame clones only, not all of them. The sample lists about 130,000 clones; around 89% were seen once. Sample: peripheral blood. These receptors all stem from a man aged 55 to 70 with COVID-19, enrolled during active disease. CDR3s include the opening cysteine and the closing phenylalanine or tryptophan. The order of the fields is D gene, V gene, J gene, clone size, CDR3 protein, CDR3 DNA. The D gene is left open where the match is weak. Part of the rows lack a size; the others show once, few, many or a class for expanded clones.

d_call: TRBD1
v_call: TRBV7-2
j_call: TRBJ1-2
clone_size: .
cdr3_aa: CASSLAVDRVGYGYTF
cdr3_nt: TGTGCCAGCAGCTTAGCCGTCGACAGGGTTGGCTATGGCTACACCTTC

d_call: TRBD1
v_call: TRBV7-9
j_call: TRBJ1-1
clone_size: .
cdr3_aa: CASSRRQGLGTEAFF
cdr3_nt: TGTGCCAGCAGCCGCCGACAGGGACTGGGGACTGAAGCTTTCTTT

d_call: TRBD1
v_call: TRBV15
j_call: TRBJ1-5
clone_size: few
cdr3_aa: CATSGGSAGQPQHF
cdr3_nt: TGTGCCACCTCAGGGGGGTCAGCTGGGCAGCCCCAGCATTTT

d_call: .
v_call: TRBV3-1/TRBV3-2
j_call: TRBJ1-5
clone_size: .
cdr3_aa: CASSQEGGAPQHF
cdr3_nt: TGTGCCAGCAGCCAAGAAGGGGGGGCCCCCCAGCATTTT

d_call: .
v_call: TRBV12-3/TRBV12-4
j_call: TRBJ1-2
clone_size: .
cdr3_aa: CASSSAGGYGYTF
cdr3_nt: TGTGCCAGCAGTTCGGCGGGTGGTTATGGCTACACCTTC

d_call: .
v_call: TRBV15
j_call: TRBJ1-5
clone_size: .
cdr3_aa: CATSKDSQGNQPQHF
cdr3_nt: TGTGCCACCAGTAAGGACAGTCAGGGCAATCAGCCCCAGCATTTT

d_call: .
v_call: TRBV28
j_call: TRBJ1-1
clone_size: .
cdr3_aa: CASSLYGRNTEAFF
cdr3_nt: TGTGCCAGCAGTTTATACGGGAGAAATACTGAAGCTTTCTTT

d_call: .
v_call: TRBV7-9
j_call: TRBJ2-7
clone_size: .
cdr3_aa: CASSTGLGYEQYF
cdr3_nt: TGTGCCAGCAGCACGGGTCTCGGGTACGAGCAGTACTTC

d_call: .
v_call: TRBV28
j_call: TRBJ2-1
clone_size: .
cdr3_aa: CASSGGDPYNEQFF
cdr3_nt: TGTGCCAGCAGTGGCGGGGACCCCTACAATGAGCAGTTCTTC

d_call: .
v_call: TRBV30
j_call: TRBJ1-1
clone_size: .
cdr3_aa: CAWRGQNTEAFF
cdr3_nt: TGTGCCTGGAGGGGCCAGAACACTGAAGCTTTCTTT

d_call: .
v_call: TRBV2
j_call: TRBJ1-3
clone_size: .
cdr3_aa: CASSEGGSAGNTIYF
cdr3_nt: TGTGCCAGCAGTGAAGGAGGGTCTGCTGGAAACACCATATATTTT

d_call: TRBD1
v_call: TRBV6-5
j_call: TRBJ1-3
clone_size: .
cdr3_aa: CASRRTGGSGNTIYF
cdr3_nt: TGTGCCAGCAGGCGGACAGGGGGCTCTGGAAACACCATATATTTT

d_call: .
v_call: TRBV10-2
j_call: TRBJ2-7
clone_size: .
cdr3_aa: CASSDSGLLPFPDSYEQYF
cdr3_nt: TGCGCCAGCAGTGATTCCGGACTGCTTCCGTTTCCCGACTCCTACGAGCAGTACTTC

d_call: .
v_call: TRBV7-2
j_call: TRBJ1-1
clone_size: .
cdr3_aa: CASSLSPGTEAFF
cdr3_nt: TGTGCCAGCAGCTTAAGCCCGGGGACTGAAGCTTTCTTT

d_call: TRBD1
v_call: TRBV29-1
j_call: TRBJ1-6
clone_size: .
cdr3_aa: CSVGTGNSPLHF
cdr3_nt: TGCAGCGTTGGGACAGGAAATTCACCCCTCCACTTT

d_call: .
v_call: TRBV11-2
j_call: TRBJ2-2
clone_size: .
cdr3_aa: CASSVRLVQTGELFF
cdr3_nt: TGTGCCAGCAGCGTAAGACTAGTACAGACCGGGGAGCTGTTTTTT

d_call: TRBD1
v_call: TRBV6-2/TRBV6-3
j_call: TRBJ2-7
clone_size: .
cdr3_aa: CASSYPGQQDEQYF
cdr3_nt: TGTGCCAGCAGTTACCCGGGACAGCAGGACGAGCAGTACTTC

d_call: TRBD2
v_call: TRBV6-5
j_call: TRBJ2-5
clone_size: .
cdr3_aa: CASSYRASGPETQYF
cdr3_nt: TGTGCCAGCAGTTACAGGGCTAGCGGGCCGGAGACCCAGTACTTC

d_call: .
v_call: TRBV9
j_call: TRBJ2-1
clone_size: .
cdr3_aa: CASQPGNEQFF
cdr3_nt: TGTGCCAGTCAACCCGGCAATGAGCAGTTCTTC

d_call: .
v_call: TRBV6-5
j_call: TRBJ2-5
clone_size: once
cdr3_aa: CASRRDLQETQYF
cdr3_nt: TGTGCCAGCAGGCGGGACTTACAAGAGACCCAGTACTTC

d_call: .
v_call: TRBV18
j_call: TRBJ1-2
clone_size: .
cdr3_aa: CASSPGRLGGYTF
cdr3_nt: TGTGCCAGCTCACCAGGCAGGTTGGGTGGCTACACCTTC

d_call: .
v_call: TRBV5-1
j_call: TRBJ1-1
clone_size: .
cdr3_aa: CASSLDRLNTEAFF
cdr3_nt: TGCGCCAGCAGCTTAGACAGGTTGAACACTGAAGCTTTCTTT

d_call: .
v_call: TRBV11-2
j_call: TRBJ1-5
clone_size: once
cdr3_aa: CASSSTGEANQPQHF
cdr3_nt: TGTGCCAGCAGCTCTACAGGTGAAGCCAATCAGCCCCAGCATTTT

d_call: .
v_call: TRBV19
j_call: TRBJ1-4
clone_size: .
cdr3_aa: CASSPPSYHSNEKLFF
cdr3_nt: TGTGCCAGTAGCCCACCCAGCTATCACAGTAATGAAAAACTGTTTTTT

d_call: .
v_call: TRBV12-3/TRBV12-4
j_call: TRBJ2-5
clone_size: .
cdr3_aa: CASSLAGWTQYF
cdr3_nt: TGTGCCAGCAGTTTGGCAGGATGGACCCAGTACTTC

d_call: TRBD1
v_call: TRBV28
j_call: TRBJ2-6
clone_size: .
cdr3_aa: CASSKPTGGAGANVLTF
cdr3_nt: TGTGCCAGCAGTAAACCAACAGGGGGCGCTGGGGCCAACGTCCTGACTTTC

d_call: TRBD1
v_call: TRBV6-5
j_call: TRBJ2-7
clone_size: .
cdr3_aa: CTSSSLTGAPYEQYF
cdr3_nt: TGTACCAGCAGTTCATTGACAGGGGCCCCCTACGAGCAGTACTTC

d_call: .
v_call: TRBV7-3
j_call: TRBJ2-7
clone_size: few
cdr3_aa: CASSLSKGYEQYF
cdr3_nt: TGTGCCAGCAGCTTATCTAAGGGGTACGAGCAGTACTTC

d_call: .
v_call: TRBV29-1
j_call: TRBJ2-2
clone_size: .
cdr3_aa: CSVVRGSNTGELFF
cdr3_nt: TGCAGCGTTGTAAGAGGGTCGAACACCGGGGAGCTGTTTTTT

d_call: .
v_call: TRBV19
j_call: TRBJ1-1
clone_size: .
cdr3_aa: CASSPQTMNTEAFF
cdr3_nt: TGTGCCAGTAGTCCACAGACAATGAACACTGAAGCTTTCTTT

d_call: TRBD1
v_call: TRBV7-9
j_call: TRBJ1-2
clone_size: .
cdr3_aa: CASSFRDSRDYGYTF
cdr3_nt: TGTGCCAGCAGCTTCAGGGACAGTAGAGATTATGGCTACACCTTC

d_call: .
v_call: TRBV4-3
j_call: TRBJ2-5
clone_size: .
cdr3_aa: CASSQSVSQETQYF
cdr3_nt: TGCGCCAGCAGCCAATCCGTGAGCCAAGAGACCCAGTACTTC

d_call: .
v_call: TRBV5-4
j_call: TRBJ2-3
clone_size: .
cdr3_aa: CASSLEKTRGDTQYF
cdr3_nt: TGTGCCAGCAGCTTGGAAAAGACCCGGGGAGATACGCAGTATTTT

d_call: TRBD2
v_call: TRBV7-2
j_call: TRBJ2-5
clone_size: .
cdr3_aa: CASSQSGGRGETQYF
cdr3_nt: TGTGCCAGCAGCCAAAGCGGGGGCAGGGGAGAGACCCAGTACTTC

d_call: .
v_call: TRBV19
j_call: TRBJ2-7
clone_size: .
cdr3_aa: CASSGAGRSLRSYEQYF
cdr3_nt: TGTGCCAGTAGTGGGGCGGGAAGAAGCCTACGATCCTACGAGCAGTACTTC

d_call: .
v_call: TRBV19
j_call: TRBJ1-5
clone_size: .
cdr3_aa: CASSPGQHGQPQHF
cdr3_nt: TGTGCCAGTAGTCCCGGACAGCACGGACAGCCCCAGCATTTT

d_call: .
v_call: TRBV11-2
j_call: TRBJ1-1
clone_size: .
cdr3_aa: CASSLRAGINTEAFF
cdr3_nt: TGTGCCAGCAGCTTACGGGCAGGGATAAACACTGAAGCTTTCTTT

d_call: TRBD2
v_call: TRBV6-5
j_call: TRBJ2-5
clone_size: .
cdr3_aa: CASTRRLAGGAQYF
cdr3_nt: TGTGCCAGCACCCGAAGGTTGGCGGGGGGGGCCCAGTACTTC

d_call: .
v_call: TRBV5-1
j_call: TRBJ2-2
clone_size: once
cdr3_aa: CASSGTSDGELFF
cdr3_nt: TGCGCCAGCAGCGGAACTAGTGACGGGGAGCTGTTTTTT

d_call: .
v_call: TRBV5-8
j_call: TRBJ1-2
clone_size: once
cdr3_aa: CASSRDGGALNYGYTF
cdr3_nt: TGTGCCAGCAGCCGCGACGGGGGGGCGTTAAACTATGGCTACACCTTC

d_call: .
v_call: TRBV5-6
j_call: TRBJ2-7
clone_size: .
cdr3_aa: CASSLPRGRPYEQYF
cdr3_nt: TGTGCCAGCAGCTTGCCCAGGGGTCGCCCCTACGAGCAGTACTTC

d_call: TRBD2
v_call: TRBV10-2
j_call: TRBJ2-1
clone_size: .
cdr3_aa: CASGGGYNEQFF
cdr3_nt: TGCGCCAGCGGGGGGGGTTACAATGAGCAGTTCTTC

d_call: .
v_call: TRBV6-2/TRBV6-3
j_call: TRBJ1-3
clone_size: .
cdr3_aa: CASSYPRRSLHSGNTIYF
cdr3_nt: TGTGCCAGCAGTTACCCGCGCAGGTCCCTCCACTCTGGAAACACCATATATTTT

d_call: TRBD1
v_call: TRBV18
j_call: TRBJ1-4
clone_size: .
cdr3_aa: CASSPTGRFEKLFF
cdr3_nt: TGTGCCAGCTCACCGACAGGGAGGTTTGAAAAACTGTTTTTT

d_call: TRBD2
v_call: TRBV6-5
j_call: TRBJ2-7
clone_size: few
cdr3_aa: CASTTPGGGKLVQYF
cdr3_nt: TGTGCCAGCACCACCCCCGGGGGGGGGAAACTAGTGCAGTACTTC

d_call: .
v_call: TRBV10-3
j_call: TRBJ2-3
clone_size: .
cdr3_aa: CAIRKEEAVTDTQYF
cdr3_nt: TGTGCCATCAGGAAGGAGGAAGCGGTAACAGATACGCAGTATTTT

d_call: .
v_call: TRBV5-6
j_call: TRBJ2-7
clone_size: .
cdr3_aa: CASSFGIPKPRSSYEQYF
cdr3_nt: TGTGCCAGCAGCTTCGGGATCCCAAAACCCAGGAGCTCCTACGAGCAGTACTTC

d_call: .
v_call: TRBV11-3
j_call: TRBJ2-5
clone_size: .
cdr3_aa: CASSLVGRGTQYF
cdr3_nt: TGTGCCAGCAGCTTAGTGGGTCGGGGGACCCAGTACTTC

d_call: .
v_call: TRBV28
j_call: TRBJ2-1
clone_size: once
cdr3_aa: CASTRRVSYNEQFF
cdr3_nt: TGTGCCAGCACCCGTCGGGTCTCCTACAATGAGCAGTTCTTC

d_call: .
v_call: TRBV11-2
j_call: TRBJ1-4
clone_size: .
cdr3_aa: CASSPRGTLNEKLFF
cdr3_nt: TGTGCCAGCAGCCCACGGGGGACCCTTAATGAAAAACTGTTTTTT